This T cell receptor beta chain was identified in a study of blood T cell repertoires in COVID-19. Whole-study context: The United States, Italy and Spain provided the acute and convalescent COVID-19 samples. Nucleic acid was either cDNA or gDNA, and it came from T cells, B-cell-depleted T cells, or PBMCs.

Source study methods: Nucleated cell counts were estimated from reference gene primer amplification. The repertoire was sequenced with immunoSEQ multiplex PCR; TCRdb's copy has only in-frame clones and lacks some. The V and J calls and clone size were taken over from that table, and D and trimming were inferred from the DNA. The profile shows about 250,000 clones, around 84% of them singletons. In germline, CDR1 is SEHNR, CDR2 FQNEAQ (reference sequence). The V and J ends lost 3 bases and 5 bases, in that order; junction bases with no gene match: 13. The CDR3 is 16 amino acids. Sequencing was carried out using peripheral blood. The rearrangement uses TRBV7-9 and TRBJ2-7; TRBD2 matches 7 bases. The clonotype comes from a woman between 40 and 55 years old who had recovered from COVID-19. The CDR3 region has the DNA TGTGCCAGCAGCTTCCACCCAACGGGGAGGGCCCACGAGCAGTACTTC. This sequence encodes CASSFHPTGRAHEQYF.